A single sample is the source of the 2 T cell receptor beta chains below, sequenced in a study of regulatory dendritic cells for organ transplantation. Sorted T cells were CFSE-labeled and cultured four to five days with allogeneic regulatory or mature dendritic cells at 1:10. Antigen specificity for these receptors is unknown. The data were produced by immunoSEQ multiplex PCR, yet TCRdb's version contains in-frame clones alone and is incomplete. The sample lists approximately 12,000 clones, around three quarters occurring once. The sample taken for sequencing was naive CD4+ T cells from blood cultured with regulatory dendritic cells. Subset meaning: CD45RA+ naive T cells. These receptors were collected from a human donor in good health.

There are a few counts of this clone. At one end, the junction sequence differs from germline, possibly due to a read error. This sequence joins TRBV5-1 and TRBJ2-3; TRBD1 is a possible D gene (5 bases). Germline CDR1 reads SGHRS; CDR2 reads YFSETQ. This CDR3 region has 13 residues. CDR3 sequence reads: CASTSQGTYTQYF. The CDR3 nucleotides are TGCGCCAGCACTTCTCAGGGCACATATACGCAGTATTTT.

The rearrangement uses TRBV19 and TRBJ2-2, with 12 positions matching TRBD1. Per the germline V gene, CDR1 is LNHDA and CDR2 is SQIVND (reference sequence). Losses at the gene ends were 4 bases for V and 6 bases for J; bases not matched to a gene: 9. The CDR3 contains 17 residues. CDR3 protein: CASSTPRDRGRAGELFF. The CDR3 nucleotides are TGTGCCAGTAGTACGCCCCGGGACAGGGGGCGAGCCGGGGAGCTGTTTTTT.